Below, 8 T cell receptor beta chains from the same sample are listed, as sequenced in a study of blood T cell repertoires in COVID-19. Assay used: immunoSEQ multiplex PCR; TCRdb lists only in-frame clones, some missing. This sample has more than 85,000 clones; approximately 86% occur once, and the top ten carry more than 4.5%. The specimen was peripheral blood. The receptors were gathered from a woman between 50 and 59 years old with COVID-19, enrolled during active disease.

The rearrangement links TRBV5-1 to TRBJ2-1; 9 bases map to TRBD2. Losses at the gene ends were 1 base for V and 5 bases for J; bases not matched to a gene: 7. This CDR3 is built from 16 residues. Germline CDR1 is SGHRS and CDR2 is YFSETQ. CDR3 sequence reads: CASSLTSGSHNNEQFF. The CDR3 DNA reads as TGCGCCAGCAGCTTGACTAGCGGGTCCCATAACAATGAGCAGTTCTTC.

The chain joins TRBV12-3 or TRBV12-4 to TRBJ2-5; 8 positions match TRBD1. The length of the CDR3 is 13 residues. Germline trimming cut 2 bases from V and 5 bases from J; bases unmatched to any gene: 1. DNA for the CDR3: TGTGCCAGCAGTTTAAACAGGGGGGAGACCCAGTACTTC. Its protein is CASSLNRGETQYF.

The chain couples TRBV9 to TRBJ1-4; D remains unclear. The V end lost 0 bases, the J end lost 8 bases, and 11 bases lay between the germline ends. The CDR3 covers 14 residues. Germline V gives CDR1 SGDLS, CDR2 YYNGEE. The CDR3 here is CASSVGPPGEKLFF. DNA for the CDR3: TGTGCCAGCAGCGTAGGGCCCCCCGGGGAAAAACTGTTTTTT.

V and J are TRBV6-1 and TRBJ1-6; no reliable D call. The germline V gene encodes CDR1 MNHNS and CDR2 SASEGT. The V and J ends lost 1 base and 0 bases respectively, with 4 bases between them. The CDR3 sequence is 15 residues long. The CDR3 bases are TGTGCCAGCAGTGAAGGGCCCTCCTATAATTCACCCCTCCACTTT. Translation: CASSEGPSYNSPLHF.

The J gene is TRBJ2-7, the V gene TRBV1; the table names TRBD1, a call not compared with the DNA. TRBV1 is a recognized pseudogene. This CDR3 has 16 amino acids. CDR3 residues: CTSSHPDRGLAYEQYF. The CDR3 nucleotides read TGCACCAGCAGCCACCCGGACAGGGGGCTCGCCTACGAGCAGTACTTC.

This clone was recorded only once. This chain joins TRBV14 and TRBJ2-5; TRBD2 is a possible D gene (6 bases). The CDR3 is 14 amino acids. Germline CDR1 is SGHDN and CDR2 is FVKESK. V was pared by 4 bases and J by 2 bases, with 11 bases between. CDR3 sequence (DNA): TGTGCCAGCAGCCCCGGGACTCTTCAAGAGACCCAGTACTTC. This gives the protein CASSPGTLQETQYF.

The chain carries TRBV3-1 (or the pseudogene TRBV3-2) and TRBJ2-3, with TRBD2 identical over 11 bases. This CDR3 has 15 residues. With 4 bases clipped from V and 6 bases from J, the junction kept 6 bases outside the gene matches. Looked up from germline, CDR1 is LGHDT and CDR2 is YNNKEL (reference sequence). CDR3 in DNA: TGTGCCAGCAGCCTTAGCGGGGGGGCCGGGGATACGCAGTATTTT. Amino acids: CASSLSGGAGDTQYF.

The rearrangement joins TRBV13 to TRBJ2-7, with no clear D. V lost 2 bases to trimming and J lost 7 bases, with 9 bases between them. The CDR3 contains 12 residues. Germline V gene sequence: CDR1 PRHDT, CDR2 FYEKMQ (reference sequence). As DNA, the CDR3 is TGTGCCAGCAGCTTATCCCCCCGGGAGCAGTACTTC. It codes for CASSLSPREQYF.